This is a list of T cell receptor beta chains from one sample in a study of shared clonotypes between healthy human individuals. TCRdb's table, derived via immunoSEQ multiplex PCR, lists solely in-frame clones and lacks some. The table includes roughly 1,500,000 clones, 95% to 99% detected once. The material sequenced was naive CD4+ T cells sorted from blood. These receptors all stem from a man younger than 40 in good health. Each CDR3 is given with its conserved first and last residue. D genes are given only for firm matches. Clone size is shown for a subset of rows, as once, few, many or a class of expanded clone.

J: TRBJ2-3
D: TRBD2
size: NA
V: TRBV7-9
CDR3: CASSLGGRDTQYF
DNA: TGTGCCAGCAGCTTAGGCGGGAGAGATACGCAGTATTTT

J: TRBJ2-7
D: NA
size: NA
V: TRBV10-1
CDR3: CASTPREYGYEQYF
DNA: TGCGCCAGCACCCCACGGGAGTATGGGTACGAGCAGTACTTC

J: TRBJ1-1
D: NA
size: NA
V: TRBV19
CDR3: CASSINGWSTEAFF
DNA: TGTGCCAGTAGTATAAACGGGTGGAGCACTGAAGCTTTCTTT

J: TRBJ2-2
D: NA
size: few
V: TRBV2
CDR3: CASSERTSGTGGTGELFF
DNA: TGTGCCAGCAGTGAAAGGACTAGCGGGACAGGGGGCACCGGGGAGCTGTTTTTT

J: TRBJ1-2
D: NA
size: NA
V: TRBV6-5
CDR3: CASSLQGGYGYTF
DNA: TGTGCCAGCAGCCTACAGGGCGGCTATGGCTACACCTTC

J: TRBJ2-5
D: NA
size: NA
V: TRBV29-1
CDR3: CSVAPTRVGETQYF
DNA: TGCAGCGTTGCCCCGACTAGGGTGGGAGAGACCCAGTACTTC

J: TRBJ1-1
D: NA
size: NA
V: TRBV27
CDR3: CASSLRGAGRPEAFF
DNA: TGTGCCAGCAGTTTGAGGGGGGCCGGCCGACCTGAAGCTTTCTTT

J: TRBJ2-1
D: NA
size: NA
V: TRBV9
CDR3: CASSVARAPRSEQFF
DNA: TGTGCCAGCAGCGTAGCAAGGGCCCCGCGGAGTGAGCAGTTCTTC

J: TRBJ2-5
D: TRBD2
size: NA
V: TRBV7-2
CDR3: CASQSGLGGQETQYF
DNA: TGTGCCAGCCAGAGTGGACTGGGAGGGCAAGAGACCCAGTACTTC

J: TRBJ1-2
D: NA
size: NA
V: TRBV30
CDR3: CAWSVLSPTAGYTF
DNA: TGTGCCTGGAGTGTATTAAGTCCGACAGCAGGCTACACCTTC

J: TRBJ2-2
D: NA
size: NA
V: TRBV2
CDR3: CASSDRTHTGELFF
DNA: TGTGCCAGCAGTGATCGGACCCACACCGGGGAGCTGTTTTTT

J: TRBJ2-7
D: TRBD2
size: NA
V: TRBV5-4
CDR3: CASSPGVTSVSYEQYF
DNA: TGTGCCAGCAGCCCGGGGGTGACTAGCGTGTCCTACGAGCAGTACTTC

J: TRBJ1-1
D: NA
size: NA
V: TRBV18
CDR3: CASSNLETVTEAFF
DNA: TGTGCCAGCTCAAACCTGGAGACAGTCACTGAAGCTTTCTTT

J: TRBJ2-7
D: TRBD1
size: NA
V: TRBV6-5
CDR3: CASSRQGMPPYEQYF
DNA: TGTGCCAGCAGTCGACAGGGGATGCCTCCCTACGAGCAGTACTTC

J: TRBJ2-7
D: NA
size: NA
V: TRBV30
CDR3: CAWSVSGTGAYEQYF
DNA: TGTGCCTGGAGTGTGTCAGGGACGGGAGCCTACGAGCAGTACTTC

J: TRBJ2-2
D: NA
size: NA
V: TRBV9
CDR3: CASSVMGVDTGELFF
DNA: TGTGCCAGCAGCGTAATGGGAGTTGACACCGGGGAGCTGTTTTTT

J: TRBJ2-2
D: TRBD2
size: NA
V: TRBV18
CDR3: CASSLLAENTGELFF
DNA: TGTGCCAGCTCACTACTAGCGGAGAACACCGGGGAGCTGTTTTTT

J: TRBJ2-1
D: NA
size: NA
V: TRBV5-1
CDR3: CASSLWEREQFF
DNA: TGCGCCAGCAGCTTGTGGGAAAGGGAACAGTTCTTC